The 9 T cell receptor beta chains listed next were all sequenced from one sample in a study of T-cell memory formation after mild COVID-19. Each CDR3 protein gets one entry after TCRdb re-called the 5' RACE reads with MiXCR. In the table there are about 350,000 distinct CDR3 sequences, roughly 14% of which are singletons. Sample: PBMCs or a T cell subset sorted from them (not recorded which). The receptors originated from a young man who had mild COVID-19 (a few samples of this study predate the infection). Cell type and time point are not known.

This clonotype was detected many times. This chain links TRBV20-1 with TRBJ1-5; 8 positions match TRBD1. The CDR3 spans 15 residues. CDR1 is DFQATT, CDR2 SNEGSKA, per germline (reference sequence). The ends lost 0 bases at V and 3 bases at J; junction bases unmatched: 4. The CDR3: CSARERDRFNQPQHF. The CDR3 DNA sequence: TGCAGTGCTAGAGAAAGGGACAGGTTCAATCAGCCCCAGCATTTT.

Turning to this clonotype: In this CDR3 the conserved last residue, phenylalanine or tryptophan, is missing, so a read error is likely. This chain joins TRBV25-1 and TRBJ1-5; D gene unclear. The CDR3 runs 16 residues. The V gene's germline CDR1 is MGHDK and CDR2 SYGVNS. The CDR3: CDSSETNSWSNQPQHL. CDR3 sequence (DNA): TGTGACAGCAGTGAAACGAACAGTTGGAGCAATCAGCCCCAGCATCTT.

This clonotype has at least ten counts. DNA for the CDR3: TGCGCCAGCAGCTTTACAGGGAACTATGGCTACACCTTC. Translated: CASSFTGNYGYTF. V is TRBV5-1 and J is TRBJ1-2, with D possibly being TRBD1 (6 bases). The V end was cut by 2 bases, the J end by 2 bases, with 7 bases between. Germline-derived CDR1 and CDR2 are SGHRS and YFSETQ. The CDR3 loop spans 13 amino acids.

The CDR3 region is CATSDLQADTQYF. The CDR3 DNA reads as TGTGCCACCAGTGATCTCCAGGCCGATACGCAGTATTTT. The rearrangement uses TRBV24-1 and TRBJ2-3; D is unclear. V was clipped by 3 bases and J by 6 bases, with 9 bases between them. Germline-derived CDR1 and CDR2 are KGHDR and SFDVKD. CDR3 length equals 13 residues.

This clonotype was observed a few times. The V and J genes are TRBV10-3 and TRBJ1-2; D is unresolved. Germline V gene lookup returns CDR1 ENHRY and CDR2 SYGVKD. The germline V and J ends were trimmed by 5 bases and 1 base, with 11 bases remaining between them. The CDR3 is made up of 14 amino acids. This CDR3 is CAISSGSNNYGYTF. DNA of the CDR3: TGTGCCATCAGTTCTGGGAGCAATAACTATGGCTACACCTTC.

A word on this clonotype: A much larger clonotype is one base distant, so this may be a read error. The conserved phenylalanine or tryptophan is not found at the CDR3 terminus, so this likely reflects a read error. CDR3 in amino acids: CASSPGTGGNEQFL. The CDR3 DNA follows: TGCGCCAGCAGCCCCGGGACAGGGGGGAATGAGCAGTTCTTA. V usage is TRBV4-3 and J usage is TRBJ2-1, with 11 bases fitting TRBD1. This CDR3 spans 14 amino acids. Germline CDR1 reads LGHNA; CDR2 reads YSLEER. Trimming removed 4 bases from V and 7 bases from J; junction bases left unmatched: 3.

This clonotype has ten or more counts. The genes are TRBV2 and TRBJ2-5; D is perhaps TRBD1 or TRBD2 (5 bases each). Between the trimmed V and J ends, which lost 4 bases and 0 bases, there was a span of 15 bases. This CDR3 has 16 residues. The germline CDR1 and CDR2 sequences are SNHLY and FYNNEI. The CDR3 loop reads CASSGVLGVHQETQYF. The CDR3 DNA sequence: TGTGCCAGCAGTGGGGTCTTGGGGGTGCACCAAGAGACCCAGTACTTC.

The genes are TRBV18 and TRBJ2-5; D is perhaps TRBD2 (6 bases). Germline V gene data show CDR1 as KGHSH and CDR2 as LQKENI. CDR3 length equals 13 residues. The ends were cut back, 3 bases at V and 5 bases at J, with 10 bases in the middle. The CDR3 is CASSPGTSETQYF. DNA for the CDR3: TGTGCCAGCTCACCCGGGACTTCTGAGACCCAGTACTTC.

The chain links TRBV4-1 to TRBJ1-1; D unclear. V gave up 1 base and J gave up 0 bases, with 6 bases separating them. Germline V gene lookup returns CDR1 MGHRA and CDR2 YSYEKL. CDR3 length: 14 amino acids. The CDR3 DNA reads TGCGCCAGCAGCCAAGTGGTGATGAACACTGAAGCTTTCTTT. Translation: CASSQVVMNTEAFF.